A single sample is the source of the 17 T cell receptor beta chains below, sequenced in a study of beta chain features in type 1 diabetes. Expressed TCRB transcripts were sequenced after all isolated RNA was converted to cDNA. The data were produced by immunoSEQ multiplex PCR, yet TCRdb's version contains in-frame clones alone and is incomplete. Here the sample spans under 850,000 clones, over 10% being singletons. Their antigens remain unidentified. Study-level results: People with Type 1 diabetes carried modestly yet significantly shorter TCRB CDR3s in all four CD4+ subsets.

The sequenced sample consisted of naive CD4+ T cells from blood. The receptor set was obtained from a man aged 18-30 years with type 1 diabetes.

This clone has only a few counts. CDR3 nucleotides: TGTGCCTGGAGGGACAGGGTGAGGTTATCTGGAAACACCATATATTTT. Its protein product is CAWRDRVRLSGNTIYF. The genes are TRBV30 and TRBJ1-3; 8 bases align to TRBD1. CDR1 and CDR2 (germline): GTSNPN, SVGIG (reference sequence). The CDR3 runs to 16 residues. V dropped 3 bases and J dropped 1; count of bases not matched to a gene: 8. The variable domain in full, with the rest retrieved from reference TRBV30 and TRBJ1-3, is SQTIHQWPATLVQPVGSPLSLECTVEGTSNPNLYWYRQAAGRGLQLLFYSVGIGQISSEVPQNLSASRPQDRQFILSSKKLLLSDSGFYLCAWRDRVRLSGNTIYFGEGSWLTVV.

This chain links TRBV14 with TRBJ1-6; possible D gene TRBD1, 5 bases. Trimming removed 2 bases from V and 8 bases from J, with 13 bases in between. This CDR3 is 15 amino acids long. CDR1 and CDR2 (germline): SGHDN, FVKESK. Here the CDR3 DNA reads TGTGCCAGCAGCCAACCCGGGGGGAGGGATTCACCCCTCCACTTT. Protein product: CASSQPGGRDSPLHF. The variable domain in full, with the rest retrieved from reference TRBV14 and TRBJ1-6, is EAGVTQFPSHSVIEKGQTVTLRCDPISGHDNLYWYRRVMGKEIKFLLHFVKESKQDESGMPNNRFLAERTGGTYSTLKVQPAELEDSGVYFCASSQPGGRDSPLHFGNGTRLTVT.

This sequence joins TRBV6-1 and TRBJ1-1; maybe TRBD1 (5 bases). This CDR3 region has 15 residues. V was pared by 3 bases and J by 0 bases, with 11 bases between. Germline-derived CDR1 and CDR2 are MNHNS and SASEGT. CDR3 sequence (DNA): TGTGCCAGCAGTGAGCCGGGGCTCATGAACACTGAAGCTTTCTTT. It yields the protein CASSEPGLMNTEAFF.

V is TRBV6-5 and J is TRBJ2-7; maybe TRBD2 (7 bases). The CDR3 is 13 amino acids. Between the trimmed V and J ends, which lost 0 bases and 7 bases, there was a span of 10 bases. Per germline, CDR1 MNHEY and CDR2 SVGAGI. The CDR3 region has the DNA TGTGCCAGCAGTTACTCCAGGGGAGGGGAGCAGTACTTC. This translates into CASSYSRGGEQYF.

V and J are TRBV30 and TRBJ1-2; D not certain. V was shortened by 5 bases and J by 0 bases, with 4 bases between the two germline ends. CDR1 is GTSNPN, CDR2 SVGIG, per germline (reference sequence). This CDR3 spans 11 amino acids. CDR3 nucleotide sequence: TGTGCCTGGGGAACTAACTATGGCTACACCTTC. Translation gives CAWGTNYGYTF.

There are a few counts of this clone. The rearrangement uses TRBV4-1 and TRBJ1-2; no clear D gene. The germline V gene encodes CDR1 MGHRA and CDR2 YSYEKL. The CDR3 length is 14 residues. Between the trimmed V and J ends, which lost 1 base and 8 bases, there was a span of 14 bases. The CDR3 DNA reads TGCGCCAGCAGCCAAGTTGGAGGGAGAAGAGGCTACACCTTC. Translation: CASSQVGGRRGYTF.

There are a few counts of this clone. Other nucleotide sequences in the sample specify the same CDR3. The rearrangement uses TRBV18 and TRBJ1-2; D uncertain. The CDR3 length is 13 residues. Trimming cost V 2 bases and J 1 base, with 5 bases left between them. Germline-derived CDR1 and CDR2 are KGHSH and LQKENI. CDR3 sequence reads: CASSPGSNYGYTF. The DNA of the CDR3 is TGTGCCAGCTCACCAGGGAGTAACTATGGCTACACCTTC. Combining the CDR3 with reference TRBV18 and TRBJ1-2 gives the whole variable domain NAGVMQNPRHLVRRRGQEARLRCSPMKGHSHVYWYRQLPEEGLKFMVYLQKENIIDESGMPKERFSAEFPKEGPSILRIQQVVRGDSAAYFCASSPGSNYGYTFGSGTRLTVV.

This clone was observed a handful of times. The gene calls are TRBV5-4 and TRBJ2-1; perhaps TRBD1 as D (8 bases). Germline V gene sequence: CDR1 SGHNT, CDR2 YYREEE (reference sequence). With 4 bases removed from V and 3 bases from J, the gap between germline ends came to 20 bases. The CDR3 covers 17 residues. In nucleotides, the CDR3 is TGTGCCAGCAGCGGGGGAGACAGGGGAGGGAACTACAATGAGCAGTTCTTC. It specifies CASSGGDRGGNYNEQFF.

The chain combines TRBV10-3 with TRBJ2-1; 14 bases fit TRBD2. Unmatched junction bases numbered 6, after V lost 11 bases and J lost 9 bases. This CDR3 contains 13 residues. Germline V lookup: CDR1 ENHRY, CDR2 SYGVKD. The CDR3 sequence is CASTSGGAFEQFF. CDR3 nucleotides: TGTGCCTCGACTAGCGGGGGGGCTTTTGAGCAGTTCTTC.

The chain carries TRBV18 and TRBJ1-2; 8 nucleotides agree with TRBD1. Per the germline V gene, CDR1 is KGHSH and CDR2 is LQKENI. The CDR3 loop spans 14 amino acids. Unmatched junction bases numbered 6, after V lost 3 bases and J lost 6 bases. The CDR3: CASSPAGTGDGYTF. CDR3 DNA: TGTGCCAGCTCACCCGCCGGGACAGGCGATGGCTACACCTTC. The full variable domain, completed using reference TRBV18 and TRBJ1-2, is NAGVMQNPRHLVRRRGQEARLRCSPMKGHSHVYWYRQLPEEGLKFMVYLQKENIIDESGMPKERFSAEFPKEGPSILRIQQVVRGDSAAYFCASSPAGTGDGYTFGSGTRLTVV.

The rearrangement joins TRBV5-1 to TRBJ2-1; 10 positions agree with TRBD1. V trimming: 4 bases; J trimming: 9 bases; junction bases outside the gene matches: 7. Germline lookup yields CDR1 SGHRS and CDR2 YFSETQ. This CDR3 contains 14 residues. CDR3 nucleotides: TGCGCCAGCAGCGAAGTGACAGGGGGCGTTGAGCAGTTCTTC. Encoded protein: CASSEVTGGVEQFF.

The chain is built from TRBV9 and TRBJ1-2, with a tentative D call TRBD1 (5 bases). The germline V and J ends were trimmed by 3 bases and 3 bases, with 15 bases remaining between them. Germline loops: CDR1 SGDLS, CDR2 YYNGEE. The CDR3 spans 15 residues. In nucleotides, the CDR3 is TGTGCCAGCAGCGCAGGCGGGACTGGGGACTATGGCTACACCTTC. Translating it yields CASSAGGTGDYGYTF.

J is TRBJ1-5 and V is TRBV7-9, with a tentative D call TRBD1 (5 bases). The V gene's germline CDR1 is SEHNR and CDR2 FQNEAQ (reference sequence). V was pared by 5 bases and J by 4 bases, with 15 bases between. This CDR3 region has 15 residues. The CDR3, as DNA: TGTGCCAGCAGCCCGCGCAGGGACGGGAATCAGCCCCAGCATTTT. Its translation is CASSPRRDGNQPQHF.

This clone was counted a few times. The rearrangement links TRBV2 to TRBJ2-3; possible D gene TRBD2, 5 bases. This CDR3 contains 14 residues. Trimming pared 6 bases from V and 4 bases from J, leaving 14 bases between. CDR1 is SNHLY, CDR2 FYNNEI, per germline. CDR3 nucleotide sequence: TGTGCCAGCAGGCCCCGTGCCGGGGCAGATACGCAGTATTTT. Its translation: CASRPRAGADTQYF.

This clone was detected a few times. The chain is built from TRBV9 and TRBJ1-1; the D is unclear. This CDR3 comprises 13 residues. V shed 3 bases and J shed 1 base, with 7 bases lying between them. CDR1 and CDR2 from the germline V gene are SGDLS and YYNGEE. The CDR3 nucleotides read TGTGCCAGCAGCGATCAAGCGAACACTGAAGCTTTCTTT. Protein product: CASSDQANTEAFF.

This CDR3 is CASSDGAGRYGGYTF. The CDR3 region has the DNA TGTGCCAGCAGTGATGGAGCAGGGCGTTACGGGGGCTACACCTTC. The rearrangement links TRBV2 to TRBJ1-2, with a possible D match to TRBD1 (5 bases). Germline-derived CDR1 and CDR2 are SNHLY and FYNNEI. The germline V and J ends were trimmed by 3 bases and 8 bases, with 19 bases remaining between them. The CDR3 extends over 15 amino acids.

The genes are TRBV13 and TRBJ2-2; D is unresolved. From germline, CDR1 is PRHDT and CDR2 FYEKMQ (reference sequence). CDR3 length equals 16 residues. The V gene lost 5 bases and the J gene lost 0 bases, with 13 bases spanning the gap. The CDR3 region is CASSIWNGANTGELFF. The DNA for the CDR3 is TGTGCCAGCAGCATTTGGAATGGCGCGAACACCGGGGAGCTGTTTTTT.